Presented here are 24 T cell receptor beta chains from one specimen sequenced in a study of T cells in Graves' hyperthyroidism and ophthalmopathy. Researchers took RNA transcripts and amplified the TCR beta CDR3 regions from them. RT-PCR in the first round (using the HTBI primer set) targeted the TCR CDR3. MiXCR, run by TCRdb on the multiplex PCR reads, gives a single entry per CDR3 protein. The data contain some 600,000 distinct CDR3 sequences, approximately 15% of them singletons. Sequencing used blood. These receptors all stem from a woman under 40 with Graves' hyperthyroidism that later progressed to Graves' ophthalmopathy.

This clonotype was seen a handful of times. This sequence joins TRBV7-9 and TRBJ2-7; D not certain. The CDR3 is 13 residues long. V was trimmed by 0 bases and J by 3 bases, leaving 6 bases between them. Germline V CDR1 and CDR2: SEHNR, FQNEAQ (reference sequence). Here the CDR3 DNA reads TGTGCCAGCAGCTTAGCACCCAACTACGAGCAGTACTTC. Translating it yields CASSLAPNYEQYF.

V is TRBV5-1 and J is TRBJ1-4; D remains unclear. Germline CDR1 SGHRS, CDR2 YFSETQ. Trimming removed 5 bases from V and 0 bases from J, with 14 bases in between. This CDR3 is 16 amino acids long. The CDR3 DNA reads TGCGCCAGCAGGCAAAGTATAACATCAACTAATGAAAAACTGTTTTTT. Its translation is CASRQSITSTNEKLFF.

Ten or more counts support this clonotype. This rearrangement joins TRBV5-6 to TRBJ2-5; no definite D call. Germline V gene sequence: CDR1 SGHDT, CDR2 YYEEEE. The CDR3 has 13 residues. V lost 1 base, J lost 5 bases, and 9 bases lay in between. CDR3 sequence reads: CASSLTVVETQYF. For the CDR3, the DNA is TGTGCCAGCAGCTTGACCGTTGTGGAGACCCAGTACTTC.

This clonotype has at least ten counts. The chain uses TRBV28 and TRBJ1-5; maybe TRBD1 (5 bases). The CDR3 has 15 residues. Germline-derived CDR1 and CDR2 are MDHEN and SYDVKM. V was cut by 3 bases and J by 6 bases, with 15 bases left in between. CDR3 loop: CASSLVSGIGQPQHF. The CDR3 DNA reads as TGTGCCAGCAGTTTGGTTTCAGGGATTGGTCAGCCCCAGCATTTT.

Many counts were recorded for this clonotype. The chain uses TRBV25-1 and TRBJ2-7; D is perhaps TRBD2 (6 bases). The germline V and J ends were trimmed by 6 bases and 5 bases, with 14 bases remaining between them. Looked up from germline, CDR1 is MGHDK and CDR2 is SYGVNS. The CDR3 has 13 residues. The CDR3: CASRPREFDEQYF. For the CDR3, the DNA is TGTGCCAGCAGGCCCCGGGAGTTCGACGAGCAGTACTTC.

This clonotype was seen ten or more times. The chain employs TRBV5-5 and TRBJ2-3; 11 bases are shared with TRBD2. The CDR3 has 15 amino acids. Germline V lookup: CDR1 SGHKS, CDR2 YYEKEE (reference sequence). After removal of 4 bases from V and 3 bases from J, the junction contained 4 bases not matched to a gene. This chain's CDR3 is CASSPIAGGTDTQYF. The CDR3 DNA is TGTGCCAGCAGCCCTATAGCGGGAGGGACAGATACGCAGTATTTT.

This clonotype was counted only a few times. The gene calls are TRBV12-5 and TRBJ2-1; the match to TRBD2 covers 7 bases. The germline gives CDR1 LGHNT, CDR2 FRNRAP. This CDR3 spans 15 amino acids. Trimming removed 7 bases from V and 2 bases from J; junction bases left unmatched: 8. CDR3 loop: CASAPWRETYNEQFF. CDR3 DNA sequence: TGTGCTAGTGCTCCCTGGCGGGAGACCTACAATGAGCAGTTCTTC.

This clonotype was counted ten times or more. The CDR3 DNA follows: TGTGCCAGCAGCTTCCCGGGGGTGAATGAGCAGTTCTTC. Encoded protein: CASSFPGVNEQFF. The chain combines TRBV7-9 with TRBJ2-1; perhaps TRBD2 as D (6 bases). The germline V and J ends were trimmed by 3 bases and 7 bases, with 10 bases remaining between them. The CDR3 length is 13 residues. Germline V lookup: CDR1 SEHNR, CDR2 FQNEAQ (reference sequence). The full variable domain, completed using reference TRBV7-9 and TRBJ2-1, is DTGVSQNPRHKITKRGQNVTFRCDPISEHNRLYWYRQTLGQGPEFLTYFQNEAQLEKSRLLSDRFSAERPKGSFSTLEIQRTEQGDSAMYLCASSFPGVNEQFFGPGTRLTVL.

This clonotype was recorded many times. The CDR3: CASRNFYGYTF. In nucleotides, the CDR3 is TGTGCCAGCAGAAATTTCTATGGCTACACCTTC. V is TRBV6-1 and J is TRBJ1-2; unclear D gene. Germline CDR1 reads MNHNS; CDR2 reads SASEGT. Trimming left V 6 bases short and J 4 bases short, with 6 bases between. The CDR3 spans 11 residues.

A remark on this clonotype: A read error is possible here, since a much larger clone lies one base away. The chain couples TRBV29-1 to TRBJ2-2; the match to TRBD2 covers 7 bases. The CDR3 spans 13 residues. Germline assignment: CDR1 SQVTM and CDR2 ANQGSEA. CDR3 bases: TGCAGCGTGGACGACTTTCACAGCGGGGACCTGTTTTTT. Its translation is CSVDDFHSGDLFF.

V gene TRBV28 combines with J gene TRBJ2-5, with D unclear. Trimming removed 7 bases at V and 4 bases at J, with 16 bases between. The CDR3 covers 14 residues. CDR1 and CDR2 from the germline V gene are MDHEN and SYDVKM. The CDR3 sequence is CASNSPPSLETQYF. The CDR3 region has the DNA TGTGCCAGCAACTCCCCTCCTAGTTTAGAGACCCAGTACTTC.

The sample holds many counts of this clonotype. V usage is TRBV5-1 and J usage is TRBJ2-5; 7 nucleotides agree with TRBD2. J lost 3 bases, V lost 1 base, and 6 bases had no gene match. CDR1 is SGHRS, CDR2 YFSETQ, per germline. This CDR3 comprises 15 residues. The CDR3 DNA sequence: TGCGCCAGCAGCTTGTCGGGCGGGAGTAAAGAGACCCAGTACTTC. This codes for CASSLSGGSKETQYF.

The chain carries TRBV29-1 and TRBJ2-5; the match to TRBD1 covers 7 bases. Germline values: CDR1 SQVTM, CDR2 ANQGSEA. Trimming removed 6 bases from V and 2 bases from J; junction bases left unmatched: 3. The CDR3 sequence is 12 residues long. The CDR3 reads CSVTGPQETQYF. CDR3 in DNA: TGCAGCGTGACAGGGCCACAAGAGACCCAGTACTTC.

In its sample, this clonotype was seen many times. V is TRBV18 and J is TRBJ2-7, with D possibly called TRBD1 or TRBD2 (5 bases each). The CDR3 is made up of 17 amino acids. V gave up 5 bases and J gave up 2 bases, with 22 bases separating them. CDR1 and CDR2 from the germline V gene are KGHSH and LQKENI. The CDR3 bases are TGTGCCAGCTCAGAGTGGCCCCCCGGGACGGCCACCTACGAGCAGTACTTC. Encoded protein: CASSEWPPGTATYEQYF.

This clonotype was observed at least ten times. The chain is built from TRBV5-1 and TRBJ1-1, with unresolved D. Per germline, CDR1 SGHRS and CDR2 YFSETQ. The CDR3 is made up of 13 amino acids. Trimming cost V 0 bases and J 0 bases, with 3 bases left between them. CDR3 in DNA: TGCGCCAGCAGCTTGGAGATGAACACTGAAGCTTTCTTT. Translation gives CASSLEMNTEAFF.

This clonotype was seen many times. This chain links TRBV20-1 with TRBJ1-2, with a possible D match to TRBD1 (5 bases). The CDR3 is 14 amino acids. Trimming pared 6 bases from V and 3 bases from J, leaving 17 bases between. Germline loops: CDR1 DFQATT, CDR2 SNEGSKA (reference sequence). The DNA for the CDR3 is TGCAGTGCGGCCCGGGACGATCAACACTATGGCTACACCTTC. Translation gives CSAARDDQHYGYTF.

The rearrangement links TRBV7-2 to TRBJ2-3; D gene ambiguous. The germline V and J ends were trimmed by 0 bases and 1 base, with 8 bases remaining between them. The germline V gene encodes CDR1 SGHTA and CDR2 FQGNSA. CDR3 size: 15 residues. The CDR3 nucleotides are TGTGCCAGCAGCTTAGCTACCGCGGGCACAGATACGCAGTATTTT. This codes for CASSLATAGTDTQYF.

This clonotype was counted only a few times. This chain links TRBV27 with TRBJ1-1; perhaps TRBD1 as D (5 bases). The germline gives CDR1 MNHEY, CDR2 SMNVEV (reference sequence). The CDR3 extends over 13 amino acids. V was pared by 3 bases and J by 4 bases, with 9 bases between. The CDR3 spells CASSFGRATEAFF. Written as DNA, the CDR3 is TGTGCCAGCAGTTTTGGCAGGGCCACTGAAGCTTTCTTT.

The chain carries TRBV12-3 or TRBV12-4 and TRBJ2-5; 11 positions agree with TRBD2. Losses at the gene ends were 4 bases for V and 5 bases for J; bases not matched to a gene: 9. This CDR3 region has 16 residues. The CDR3 region is CASSSGLAGGEETQYF. The CDR3 DNA sequence: TGTGCCAGCAGTTCGGGGCTAGCGGGAGGTGAGGAGACCCAGTACTTC.

This clonotype was found many times. This chain uses TRBV6-6 with TRBJ1-1, with TRBD1 matching over 7 bases. The germline V gene has CDR1 MNHNY and CDR2 SVGAGI (reference sequence). The CDR3 runs to 15 residues. The V segment lost 2 bases and the J segment 4 bases; nucleotides outside the gene matches: 7. The CDR3 reads CASSYDRVKVTEAFF. CDR3 sequence (DNA): TGTGCCAGCAGTTACGACAGGGTAAAGGTCACTGAAGCTTTCTTT.

As for this clonotype: A much larger clone sits a single nucleotide away, making a read error possible. The rearrangement uses TRBV30 and TRBJ1-6; D perhaps matches TRBD1 (6 bases). The germline V gene has CDR1 GTSNPN and CDR2 SVGIG (reference sequence). The germline V and J ends were trimmed by 4 bases and 9 bases, with 19 bases remaining between them. The CDR3 spans 15 residues. In DNA, the CDR3 is TGTGCCTGGATGCCCGGGGCCACAGGGAGTTCACCCCTCCACTTT. It specifies CAWMPGATGSSPLHF.

The chain has TRBV30 and TRBJ2-5; TRBD1 aligns across 8 bases. Germline V gene sequence: CDR1 GTSNPN, CDR2 SVGIG (reference sequence). V gave up 1 base and J gave up 0 bases; unmatched junction bases: 4. The CDR3 is 15 residues long. The CDR3 spells CAWSAGTGYQETQYF. The CDR3 nucleotides are TGTGCCTGGAGTGCGGGGACAGGCTACCAAGAGACCCAGTACTTC. Drawing the rest from reference TRBV30 and TRBJ2-5, the complete variable domain is SQTIHQWPATLVQPVGSPLSLECTVEGTSNPNLYWYRQAAGRGLQLLFYSVGIGQISSEVPQNLSASRPQDRQFILSSKKLLLSDSGFYLCAWSAGTGYQETQYFGPGTRLLVL.

This clonotype came up a few times. J is TRBJ2-5 and V is TRBV30; 7 bases are a match to TRBD1. Trimming removed 2 bases from V and 2 bases from J; junction bases left unmatched: 2. CDR1 and CDR2 (germline): GTSNPN, SVGIG (reference sequence). The CDR3 contains 13 residues. The CDR3 sequence: CAWSFRGQETQYF. The CDR3 DNA is TGTGCCTGGAGTTTCAGGGGGCAAGAGACCCAGTACTTC. Together with reference TRBV30 and TRBJ2-5, the CDR3 gives the full variable domain: SQTIHQWPATLVQPVGSPLSLECTVEGTSNPNLYWYRQAAGRGLQLLFYSVGIGQISSEVPQNLSASRPQDRQFILSSKKLLLSDSGFYLCAWSFRGQETQYFGPGTRLLVL.

Only a few counts were recorded for this clonotype. The V and J genes are TRBV6-1 and TRBJ2-7, with 7 bases lining up with TRBD1. This CDR3 has 16 residues. The J segment lost 0 bases and the V segment lost 2 bases, leaving 7 bases of the junction unmatched. CDR1 and CDR2 from the germline V gene are MNHNS and SASEGT. CDR3 region: CASSESGTVSSYEQYF. The CDR3 DNA is TGTGCCAGCAGTGAATCCGGGACAGTGAGCTCCTACGAGCAGTACTTC.